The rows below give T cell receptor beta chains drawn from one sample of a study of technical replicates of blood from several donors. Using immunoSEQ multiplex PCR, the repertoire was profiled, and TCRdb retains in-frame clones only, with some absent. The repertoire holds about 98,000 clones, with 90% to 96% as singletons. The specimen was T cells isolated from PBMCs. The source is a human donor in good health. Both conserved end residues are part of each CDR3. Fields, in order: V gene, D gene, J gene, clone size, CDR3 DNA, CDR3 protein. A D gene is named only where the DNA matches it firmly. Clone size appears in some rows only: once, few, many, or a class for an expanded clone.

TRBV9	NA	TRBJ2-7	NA	TGTGCCAGCAGCGGACAGGACAGTCCCTCCTACGAGCAGTACTTC	CASSGQDSPSYEQYF
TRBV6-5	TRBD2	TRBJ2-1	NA	TGTGCCAGCCGGGTCGCGGGAGGGCGTGAGCAGTTCTTC	CASRVAGGREQFF
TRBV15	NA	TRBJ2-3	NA	TGTGCCACCAGCAGATTCGGGGTAGTTGCCAGTAGCACAGATACGCAGTATTTT	CATSRFGVVASSTDTQYF
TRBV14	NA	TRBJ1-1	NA	TGTGCCAGCAGCTTAGAGACGGACTTGCTACGGGCTTTCTTT	CASSLETDLLRAFF
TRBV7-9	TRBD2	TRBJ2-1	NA	TGTGCCAGCAGCGCCCCTAGCGGGACTCTCTACAATGAGCAGTTCTTC	CASSAPSGTLYNEQFF
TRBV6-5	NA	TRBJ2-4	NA	TGTGCCAGCAGTGGGGCCGGGGCCAAAAACATTCAGTACTTC	CASSGAGAKNIQYF
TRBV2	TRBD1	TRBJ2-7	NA	TGTGCCAGCAGTGCCCGGACAGGGAGCTACGAGCAGTACTTC	CASSARTGSYEQYF
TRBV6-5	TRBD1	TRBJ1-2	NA	TGTGCCAGCAGTACTTCAGGGGGCGTAGGGTATGGCTACACCTTC	CASSTSGGVGYGYTF
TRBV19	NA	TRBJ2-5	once	TGTGCCAGTAGTGTTATCGGGCAAGAGACCCAGTACTTC	CASSVIGQETQYF
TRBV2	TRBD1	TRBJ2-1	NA	TGTGCCAGCAGCGTTACAGGGGTTGAGCAGTTCTTC	CASSVTGVEQFF
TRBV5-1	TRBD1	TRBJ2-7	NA	TGCGCCAGCAGCCGATACAGGGGTAGCTCCTACGAGCAGTACTTC	CASSRYRGSSYEQYF
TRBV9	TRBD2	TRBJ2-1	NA	TGTGCCAGCAGCGAAACTAGCGCGGGAGGACCGAATGAGCAGTTCTTC	CASSETSAGGPNEQFF
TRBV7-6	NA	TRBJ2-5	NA	TGTGCCAGCAGCACTGACAGCCGACAAGAGACCCAGTACTTC	CASSTDSRQETQYF
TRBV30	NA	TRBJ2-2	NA	TGTGCCTGGAGTGTTATACAGGCGAACACCGGGGAGCTGTTTTTT	CAWSVIQANTGELFF
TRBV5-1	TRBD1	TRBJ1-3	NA	TGCGCCAGCAGCTTGACAGGGGGAGGAAACACCATATATTTT	CASSLTGGGNTIYF
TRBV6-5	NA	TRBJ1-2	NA	TGTGCCAGCAGTCCAATAGGGCGGGCGGACTACACCTTC	CASSPIGRADYTF
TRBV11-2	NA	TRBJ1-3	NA	TGTGCCAGCAGCTTAGATCCGGGGTTGAGATTTGGAAACACCATATATTTT	CASSLDPGLRFGNTIYF
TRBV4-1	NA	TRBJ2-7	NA	TGCGCCAGCAGCCCGCAATCGGGACACCCAGGCGAGCAGTACTTC	CASSPQSGHPGEQYF
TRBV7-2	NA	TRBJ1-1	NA	TGTGCCAGCAGCTTAGAACGGTTTACTGAAGCTTTCTTT	CASSLERFTEAFF
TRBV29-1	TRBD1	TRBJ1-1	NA	TGCAGCGTTGGCGAGGGGGCGCCGGGAGAAGCTTTCTTT	CSVGEGAPGEAFF
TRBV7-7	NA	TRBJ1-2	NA	TGTGCTAGCAGCCCATTAGGGAGGGAAAATGGCTACGCCTTC	CASSPLGRENGYAF
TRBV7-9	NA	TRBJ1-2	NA	TGTGCCAGCAGCTTAGATGGTCCCCCGGGAGGCTACACCTTC	CASSLDGPPGGYTF